Sequencing of this T cell receptor (beta chain) was carried out in a study of OX40 agonist ivuxolimab in advanced cancers. About the research overall: Dose-escalation patients' cancers were hepatocellular carcinoma, melanoma, renal cell or head and neck cancer. General observations from the study: Compared with CD4+, CD8+ T cells on average had more expanded clones. Antigens targeted by the expanded peripheral T cells were not determined. At 0.1 to 3.0 mg/kg, clonal expansion of CD4+ and CD8+ blood T cells had occurred by week 6.

The repertoire was sequenced with immunoSEQ multiplex PCR; TCRdb's copy has only in-frame clones and lacks some. The sample has about 41,000 clones; about 89% are singletons. With regard to this clone: Its specificity is unknown.

This material consisted of CD4+ or CD8+ T cells sorted from blood, taken in a trial of the OX40 agonist ivuxolimab. This TCR derives from an adult with an advanced solid tumor such as melanoma, head and neck, liver or kidney cancer.

CDR3 region: CASSPRLLAGGPTEQYF. The CDR3 region has the DNA TGTGCCAGCAGCCCTAGGTTACTAGCGGGAGGGCCGACCGAGCAGTACTTC. This chain joins TRBV27 and TRBJ2-7, with TRBD2 matching over 13 bases. After removal of 6 bases from V and 6 bases from J, the junction contained 14 bases not matched to a gene. Germline V CDR1 and CDR2: MNHEY, SMNVEV (reference sequence). The CDR3 covers 17 residues.